Included here is one T cell receptor (beta chain) sequence, with context. Its antigen is unknown. These data are taken from a study of beta chain features in type 1 diabetes. In the study overall: Age, gender and cell yields were alike across patients and healthy donors.

The V gene end was trimmed by 6 bases and the J gene end by 1 base; junction bases not matched to a gene: 7. The germline V gene has CDR1 MDHEN and CDR2 SYDVKM. This CDR3 has 15 residues. Reverse transcription of all isolated RNA meant that expressed TCRB transcripts were sequenced. Using immunoSEQ multiplex PCR, the repertoire was profiled, and TCRdb retains in-frame clones only, with some absent. The table includes some 190,000 clones, approximately 7.8% detected once. The study's findings and limits: Here, the possible influence of HLA type (on TCRB rearrangement) remained unresolved. Shorter TCRB CDR3s, moderately but significantly so, marked every one of the four CD4+ subsets in Type 1 diabetes patients.

Sequencing was done on a sample of central memory CD4+ T cells from blood. The rearrangement links TRBV28 to TRBJ1-2; 8 positions match TRBD1. The TCR originated in a woman between 40 and 50 years old with type 1 diabetes. The CDR3 nucleotides are TGTGCCAGCAGCCCCGGGACAGGTCTTAACTATGGCTACACCTTC. This sequence encodes CASSPGTGLNYGYTF.